The 26 T cell receptor beta chains given below trace back to one sample, sequenced in a study of cytomegalovirus exposure and HLA in healthy donors. PCR employed 60 Vbeta and 13 Jbeta primers. Sequencing used immunoSEQ multiplex PCR; TCRdb keeps in-frame clones, though not all of them. The profile shows around 150,000 clones, approximately 70% of them singletons. Source material: PBMCs. These receptor sequences come from a human donor in good health.

The V gene is TRBV5-1, the J gene TRBJ2-1; D is possibly TRBD1 (6 bases). The length of the CDR3 is 13 residues. Trimming stripped 0 bases from V and 9 bases from J, with 10 bases between. Per germline, CDR1 SGHRS and CDR2 YFSETQ. The CDR3: CASSLATDSEQFF. CDR3 sequence (DNA): TGCGCCAGCAGCTTGGCCACGGACAGTGAGCAGTTCTTC.

This clone was recorded once. This chain connects TRBV5-1 to TRBJ2-7; D is possibly TRBD2 (6 bases). V shed 4 bases and J shed 3 bases, with 8 bases lying between them. This CDR3 is 12 amino acids long. Germline assignment: CDR1 SGHRS and CDR2 YFSETQ. CDR3 loop: CASSGTYYEQYF. The CDR3 bases are TGCGCCAGCAGCGGGACTTACTACGAGCAGTACTTC.

The rearrangement links TRBV5-1 to TRBJ2-1; 7 bases align to TRBD2. Germline loops: CDR1 SGHRS, CDR2 YFSETQ. The CDR3 length is 15 residues. Unmatched junction bases numbered 9, after V lost 9 bases and J lost 0 bases. In DNA, the CDR3 is TGCGCCACCAAGCCCCCGGGAGGCTCCTACAATGAGCAGTTCTTC. Translated: CATKPPGGSYNEQFF. Drawing the rest from reference TRBV5-1 and TRBJ2-1, the complete variable domain is KAGVTQTPRYLIKTRGQQVTLSCSPISGHRSVSWYQQTPGQGLQFLFEYFSETQRNKGNFPGRFSGRQFSNSRSEMNVSTLELGDSALYLCATKPPGGSYNEQFFGPGTRLTVL.

This sequence joins TRBV19 and TRBJ2-1; TRBD2 aligns across 13 bases. There are 17 residues in the CDR3. V lost 3 bases and J lost 1; bases outside the gene matches: 3. Germline assignment: CDR1 LNHDA and CDR2 SQIVND (reference sequence). In nucleotides, the CDR3 is TGTGCCAGTAGTATGAGACTAGCGGGAGGTTCCTACAATGAGCAGTTCTTC. Translated, it gives CASSMRLAGGSYNEQFF.

The chain combines TRBV7-2 with TRBJ2-7, with D tentatively TRBD2 (5 bases). With 5 bases removed from V and 1 base from J, the gap between germline ends came to 18 bases. This CDR3 has 16 residues. Germline V gives CDR1 SGHTA, CDR2 FQGNSA. CDR3 loop: CASSPSADVASYEQYF. In DNA, the CDR3 is TGTGCCAGCAGCCCATCAGCGGACGTAGCTTCCTACGAGCAGTACTTC.

The table lists this clone with a few counts. The V call is TRBV5-1, the J call TRBJ1-1; 9 bases match TRBD1. Germline V gene data show CDR1 as SGHRS and CDR2 as YFSETQ. The length of the CDR3 is 15 residues. V lost 5 bases and J lost 6; bases outside the gene matches: 11. The CDR3 spells CASSYRQGGRPEAFF. The CDR3 nucleotides are TGCGCCAGCAGTTATAGACAGGGGGGCCGCCCTGAAGCTTTCTTT. The complete variable domain, with remaining parts taken from reference TRBV5-1 and TRBJ1-1, reads KAGVTQTPRYLIKTRGQQVTLSCSPISGHRSVSWYQQTPGQGLQFLFEYFSETQRNKGNFPGRFSGRQFSNSRSEMNVSTLELGDSALYLCASSYRQGGRPEAFFGQGTRLTVV.

With respect to this clone: The same CDR3 also results from other DNA sequences found in this sample. The chain carries TRBV7-9 and TRBJ2-7; 8 bases are shared with TRBD2. CDR1 is SEHNR, CDR2 FQNEAQ, per germline (reference sequence). V lost 2 bases to trimming and J lost 3 bases; unmatched junction nucleotides: 3. The CDR3 length is 14 residues. This CDR3 is CASSLPTSGYEQYF. The CDR3 DNA follows: TGTGCCAGCAGCTTACCCACTAGCGGCTACGAGCAGTACTTC.

The rearrangement links TRBV4-1 to TRBJ2-5; 11 bases fit TRBD2. The J call is in doubt because the DNA end fits TRBJ2-7 better. The CDR3 sequence is 14 residues long. Germline V gives CDR1 MGHRA, CDR2 YSYEKL. CDR3 nucleotide sequence: TGCGCCAGCAGCCGAGCGACTAGCGGGGCCGAGCAGTACTTC. Translation: CASSRATSGAEQYF.

The chain employs TRBV11-2 and TRBJ2-5; 10 bases line up with TRBD1. After removal of 4 bases from V and 4 bases from J, the junction contained 3 bases not matched to a gene. CDR1 SGHAT and CDR2 FQNNGV come from the germline V gene. The CDR3 runs to 14 residues. CDR3 sequence: CASSSDRGRETQYF. For the CDR3, the DNA is TGTGCCAGCAGCTCCGACAGGGGGCGAGAGACCCAGTACTTC. Full variable domain (remainder filled in from reference TRBV11-2 and TRBJ2-5): EAGVAQSPRYKIIEKRQSVAFWCNPISGHATLYWYQQILGQGPKLLIQFQNNGVVDDSQLPKDRFSAERLKGVDSTLKIQPAKLEDSAVYLCASSSDRGRETQYFGPGTRLLVL.

The chain employs TRBV18 and TRBJ2-5, with 11 nucleotides matching TRBD2. This CDR3 spans 19 amino acids. The V gene's germline CDR1 is KGHSH and CDR2 LQKENI. Germline trimming cut 2 bases from V and 5 bases from J; bases unmatched to any gene: 16. The CDR3 DNA follows: TGTGCCAGCTCACCATTACTCGGACTAGCGGGCAGAGCGGGGGAGACCCAGTACTTC. Residues: CASSPLLGLAGRAGETQYF.

The table lists this clone with a count of one. V usage is TRBV2 and J usage is TRBJ1-2, with 9 bases fitting TRBD1. Germline assignment: CDR1 SNHLY and CDR2 FYNNEI. CDR3 length: 14 amino acids. J gave up 8 bases and V 2 bases, and 6 bases lay outside the gene matches. The CDR3 nucleotides are TGTGCCAGCAGTGAAATACAGGGGGCTTTCGGCTACACCTTC. It codes for CASSEIQGAFGYTF.

The chain carries TRBV29-1 and TRBJ2-3; D is perhaps TRBD2 (7 bases). The CDR3 loop spans 15 amino acids. CDR1 and CDR2 from the germline V gene are SQVTM and ANQGSEA. Trimming shortened V by 7 bases and J by 5 bases, and 22 bases separated the two germline ends. The CDR3 region has the DNA TGCAGCGCCATGGGGGGGGCACGGGGGCAAGATACGCAGTATTTT. Protein: CSAMGGARGQDTQYF.

The rearrangement uses TRBV27 and TRBJ1-4; 8 bases are shared with TRBD1. The germline V gene has CDR1 MNHEY and CDR2 SMNVEV (reference sequence). With V trimmed by 1 base and J by 0 bases, 7 bases remained unmatched. The CDR3 covers 18 residues. DNA of the CDR3: TGTGCCAGCAGTTTATTCGGGACAGGCCAGCCAACTAATGAAAAACTGTTTTTT. Translation gives CASSLFGTGQPTNEKLFF. Filled out from reference TRBV27 and TRBJ1-4, the complete variable domain reads EAQVTQNPRYLITVTGKKLTVTCSQNMNHEYMSWYRQDPGLGLRQIYYSMNVEVTDKGDVPEGYKVSRKEKRNFPLILESPSPNQTSLYFCASSLFGTGQPTNEKLFFGSGTQLSVL.

The gene calls are TRBV11-2 and TRBJ1-5, with D possibly matching TRBD1 (6 bases). CDR3 length: 15 residues. Germline V gene lookup returns CDR1 SGHAT and CDR2 FQNNGV. V was trimmed by 0 bases and J by 4 bases, leaving 10 bases between them. CDR3: CASSLDLQGNQPQHF. Written as DNA, the CDR3 is TGTGCCAGCAGCTTAGATCTCCAGGGGAATCAGCCCCAGCATTTT.

In DNA, the CDR3 is TGTGCCAGCAGCGGAACTAGTAATACGCAGTATTTT. Translation gives CASSGTSNTQYF. The genes are TRBV9 and TRBJ2-3, with a weak D call TRBD2 (5 bases). The CDR3 runs to 12 residues. Trimming removed 3 bases from V and 7 bases from J, with 9 bases in between. Germline V CDR1 and CDR2: SGDLS, YYNGEE. The whole variable domain, filled in from reference TRBV9 and TRBJ2-3, reads DSGVTQTPKHLITATGQRVTLRCSPRSGDLSVYWYQQSLDQGLQFLIQYYNGEERAKGNILERFSAQQFPDLHSELNLSSLELGDSALYFCASSGTSNTQYFGPGTRLTVL.

CDR3 loop: CASSYSAGALYEQYF. In DNA form, the CDR3 reads TGTGCCAGCAGTTACTCAGCGGGAGCCCTTTACGAGCAGTACTTC. This chain joins TRBV6-5 and TRBJ2-7; 8 bases fit TRBD2. The CDR3 is 15 residues long. Germline CDR1 is MNHEY and CDR2 is SVGAGI. V was clipped by 0 bases and J by 4 bases; unmatched bases: 5.

This clone was recorded once. V and J are TRBV9 and TRBJ2-2; 9 positions match TRBD2. Germline-derived CDR1 and CDR2 are SGDLS and YYNGEE. V shed 5 bases, J shed 2 bases, and the junction held 1 base outside the gene matches. CDR3 length: 14 amino acids. CDR3 nucleotide sequence: TGTGCCAGCAGTGGGACTAGCAACACCGGGGAGCTGTTTTTT. Translation gives CASSGTSNTGELFF. The full variable domain, in which reference TRBV9 and TRBJ2-2 provide the parts outside the CDR3, is DSGVTQTPKHLITATGQRVTLRCSPRSGDLSVYWYQQSLDQGLQFLIQYYNGEERAKGNILERFSAQQFPDLHSELNLSSLELGDSALYFCASSGTSNTGELFFGEGSRLTVL.

The rearrangement joins TRBV14 to TRBJ2-3, with a possible D match to TRBD2 (5 bases). Germline CDR1 reads SGHDN; CDR2 reads FVKESK. V shed 2 bases and J shed 3 bases, with 6 bases lying between them. The CDR3 covers 13 residues. CDR3 region: CASSQRRTDTQYF. The CDR3, as DNA: TGTGCCAGCAGCCAAAGGAGGACAGATACGCAGTATTTT.

The chain recombines TRBV7-9 with TRBJ2-1; 9 bases map to TRBD1. V trimming: 5 bases; J trimming: 6 bases; junction bases outside the gene matches: 17. There are 18 residues in the CDR3. Per the germline V gene, CDR1 is SEHNR and CDR2 is FQNEAQ (reference sequence). The CDR3 protein is CASSPHPGQGRGSNEQFF. The CDR3 DNA is TGTGCCAGCAGCCCCCACCCGGGACAGGGTAGGGGAAGCAATGAGCAGTTCTTC.

This clone was picked up a small number of times. The CDR3 DNA sequence: TGTGCCAGCAATCTGGACAGGGGTACCTACAATGAGCAGTTCTTC. It specifies CASNLDRGTYNEQFF. The rearrangement uses TRBV2 and TRBJ2-1; 9 nucleotides agree with TRBD1. Trimming took 7 bases from V and 2 from J; bases not matched to a gene: 6. Germline-derived CDR1 and CDR2 are SNHLY and FYNNEI. CDR3 length equals 15 residues.

The chain recombines TRBV27 with TRBJ1-2; no firm D call. The length of the CDR3 is 13 residues. Germline values: CDR1 MNHEY, CDR2 SMNVEV (reference sequence). The V gene lost 2 bases and the J gene lost 10 bases, with 14 bases spanning the gap. The CDR3 reads CASSLRYAGDYTF. In nucleotides, the CDR3 is TGTGCCAGCAGTTTAAGATACGCCGGTGACTACACCTTC.

This rearrangement joins TRBV28 to TRBJ2-7; 10 bases line up with TRBD2. The V gene end was trimmed by 5 bases and the J gene end by 2 bases; junction bases not matched to a gene: 9. The CDR3 loop spans 16 amino acids. CDR1 and CDR2 (germline): MDHEN, SYDVKM. This CDR3 reads CASSPGGSGRTYEQYF. The CDR3 bases are TGTGCCAGCAGTCCCGGGGGTAGCGGGAGGACCTACGAGCAGTACTTC.

The chain carries TRBV7-9 and TRBJ1-1, with unresolved D. Trimming left V 6 bases short and J 5 bases short, with 16 bases between. The CDR3 is 14 residues long. The V gene's germline CDR1 is SEHNR and CDR2 FQNEAQ (reference sequence). CDR3 residues: CASSRGVGGTEAFF. Here the CDR3 DNA reads TGTGCCAGCAGTCGCGGCGTGGGAGGAACTGAAGCTTTCTTT.

As to this clone: Additional DNA sequences in this sample encode the identical CDR3. In nucleotides, the CDR3 is TGCGCCAGCAGCCAAGTGCCTAGCGTCTACGAGCAGTACTTC. Residues: CASSQVPSVYEQYF. The chain combines TRBV4-1 with TRBJ2-7; perhaps TRBD2 as D (6 bases). With 1 base removed from V and 3 bases from J, the gap between germline ends came to 10 bases. The CDR3 is made up of 14 amino acids. Germline V gene lookup returns CDR1 MGHRA and CDR2 YSYEKL.

The V call is TRBV7-9, the J call TRBJ2-2, with a tentative D call TRBD2 (6 bases). The ends were cut back, 5 bases at V and 5 bases at J, with 18 bases in the middle. The CDR3 consists of 16 residues. CDR1 is SEHNR, CDR2 FQNEAQ, per germline (reference sequence). CDR3 residues: CASSPNLGGVTGELFF. CDR3 bases: TGTGCCAGCAGCCCCAACCTAGGAGGGGTTACCGGGGAGCTGTTTTTT. The whole variable domain, remainder taken from reference TRBV7-9 and TRBJ2-2, is DTGVSQNPRHKITKRGQNVTFRCDPISEHNRLYWYRQTLGQGPEFLTYFQNEAQLEKSRLLSDRFSAERPKGSFSTLEIQRTEQGDSAMYLCASSPNLGGVTGELFFGEGSRLTVL.

This clone was seen only once. This sequence joins TRBV7-9 and TRBJ2-7; D possibly corresponds to TRBD1 (6 bases). Germline V gene lookup returns CDR1 SEHNR and CDR2 FQNEAQ (reference sequence). This CDR3 region has 15 residues. The V end was cut by 4 bases, the J end by 5 bases, with 18 bases between. The CDR3 sequence is CASSSYLDRGDEQYF. CDR3 DNA: TGTGCCAGCAGCTCCTATCTGGACAGAGGAGACGAGCAGTACTTC.